The 5 T cell receptor beta chains given below trace back to one sample, sequenced in a study of T cells in Graves' hyperthyroidism and ophthalmopathy. Regions amplified from RNA transcripts were the TCR beta CDR3 regions. Researchers ran a first-round RT-PCR on the TCR CDR3 using the HTBI primer set. TCRdb reanalysed the multiplex PCR reads using MiXCR and keeps one entry per CDR3 protein. The table shows approximately 500,000 distinct CDR3 sequences, with about 43% occurring only once. The specimen sequenced was peripheral blood or thyroid tissue (not recorded which). The receptors were sampled from a woman aged 18-29 years with Graves' hyperthyroidism.

This clonotype was counted many times. V gene TRBV11-3 combines with J gene TRBJ2-7, with TRBD2 matching over 7 bases. CDR1 is SGHNT, CDR2 YENEEA, per germline. V gave up 5 bases and J gave up 5 bases; unmatched junction bases: 9. There are 14 residues in the CDR3. The CDR3 reads CASSARIAGHEQYF. In nucleotides, the CDR3 is TGTGCCAGCAGCGCCCGAATAGCGGGCCACGAGCAGTACTTC.

Details on this clonotype: The CDR3 end shows no conserved phenylalanine or tryptophan, and so a read error is likely. The limits of the CDR3 on the DNA are not certain, so only TCRdb's listed CDR3 is given. The chain is built from TRBV20-1 and TRBJ1-1. The germline V gene has CDR1 DFQATT and CDR2 SNEGSKA (reference sequence). The CDR3 is 8 amino acids long, termini counted. The CDR3 sequence: CSAGLANY.

V gene TRBV2 combines with J gene TRBJ2-1, with TRBD2 as a possible D gene (6 bases). The CDR3 is 16 residues long. Between the trimmed V and J ends, which lost 4 bases and 7 bases, there was a span of 20 bases. CDR1 is SNHLY and CDR2 is FYNNEI in the germline V gene. The CDR3 coding sequence is TGTGCCAGCAGTGTTGGCAGACCAGACGCGGGAAATGAGCAGTTCTTC. Its protein product is CASSVGRPDAGNEQFF.

CDR3 in amino acids: CASSVDMESSPLHF. The CDR3 bases are TGTGCCAGCAGCGTAGACATGGAGAGTTCACCCCTCCACTTT. The V and J genes are TRBV9 and TRBJ1-6; D unresolved. Per germline, CDR1 SGDLS and CDR2 YYNGEE. This CDR3 is built from 14 residues. The V end was cut by 0 bases, the J end by 9 bases, with 10 bases between.

This clonotype showed up just once. The rearrangement joins TRBV2 to TRBJ2-7; TRBD2 matches at 11 bases. The CDR3 consists of 12 residues. Trimming removed 5 bases from V and 12 bases from J; junction bases left unmatched: 6. Germline-derived CDR1 and CDR2 are SNHLY and FYNNEI. For the CDR3, the DNA is TGTGCCAGCAGTAACATAGCGGGAGGGCCGTACTTC. Translation: CASSNIAGGPYF.